This T cell receptor beta chain is drawn from a study of shared clonotypes between healthy human individuals. Every contributor of samples was a Caucasian grown-up residing in Nashville, Tennessee. As processed by the authors: ImmunoSEQ sequences covered only the junction and lacked quality scores; filtering therefore differed. The protocol was immunoSEQ multiplex PCR, while the TCRdb copy is restricted to in-frame clones and leaves out a portion. Clone size and the V and J calls come from that table; the DNA yielded D and trimming. The sample yields about 340,000 clones, more than 60% seen once. The germline V gene encodes CDR1 SEHNR and CDR2 FQNEAQ (reference sequence). The CDR3 extends over 13 amino acids. Trimming left V 1 base short and J 3 bases short, with 6 bases between.

The receptor's source is a man aged 25-45 years in good health. This sequence joins TRBV7-9 and TRBJ2-5; the D gene is possibly TRBD2 (5 bases). The sequenced sample was memory CD4+ T cells sorted from blood. Indicated subset: CD45RA-negative fraction. The CDR3 sequence is CASSLVGEETQYF. The CDR3 nucleotides are TGTGCCAGCAGCTTAGTCGGGGAAGAGACCCAGTACTTC.